The 30 T cell receptor beta chains given below trace back to one sample, sequenced in a study of T cells in Graves' hyperthyroidism and ophthalmopathy. The investigators amplified TCR beta CDR3 regions from RNA transcripts. The HTBI primer set drove a first-round RT-PCR of the TCR CDR3. TCRdb re-derived calls from the multiplex PCR reads in MiXCR, one entry per CDR3 protein. Among hundreds of thousands of distinct CDR3 sequences listed, about 20% were seen once. What was sequenced was blood. These receptors were obtained from a man younger than 45 with Graves' ophthalmopathy.

This clonotype was seen ten or more times. The chain recombines TRBV7-3 with TRBJ2-2, with TRBD2 matching 9 bases. The CDR3 consists of 15 residues. CDR1 is SGHTA and CDR2 is FQGTGA in the germline V gene. V was clipped by 4 bases and J by 4 bases; unmatched bases: 4. CDR3: CASSSSGAGTGELFF. The CDR3 DNA reads as TGTGCCAGCAGCTCTAGCGGGGCAGGCACCGGGGAGCTGTTTTTT.

This clonotype was seen a handful of times. This chain joins TRBV29-1 and TRBJ2-3, with D possibly TRBD2 on 5 matching bases. The CDR3 is made up of 18 amino acids. Trimming left V 3 bases short and J 1 base short, with 23 bases between. CDR1 and CDR2 (germline): SQVTM, ANQGSEA. CDR3 DNA sequence: TGCAGCGTTGAGTTCTCCAGCGGCAGATACGGTGGCACAGATACGCAGTATTTT. Translation gives CSVEFSSGRYGGTDTQYF.

This clonotype was observed at least ten times. The V and J genes are TRBV2 and TRBJ2-1, with TRBD2 identical over 11 bases. From germline, CDR1 is SNHLY and CDR2 FYNNEI. The trim removed 6 bases at V and 3 bases at J, leaving 10 bases unmatched. This CDR3 is built from 17 residues. This CDR3 reads CASRALLAGVFYNEQFF. In nucleotides, the CDR3 is TGTGCCAGCAGAGCCCTACTAGCGGGAGTGTTCTACAATGAGCAGTTCTTC.

This clonotype was observed many times. The chain is built from TRBV28 and TRBJ2-6, with 7 bases aligning to TRBD1. This CDR3 is 17 amino acids long. Germline assignment: CDR1 MDHEN and CDR2 SYDVKM. V dropped 6 bases and J dropped 2; count of bases not matched to a gene: 10. The CDR3 spells CASRMDRTNPGANVLTF. The DNA for the CDR3 is TGTGCCAGCAGGATGGACAGGACAAACCCTGGGGCCAACGTCCTGACTTTC.

The genes are TRBV29-1 and TRBJ1-1; no firm D call. V lost 6 bases to trimming and J lost 7 bases, with 9 bases between them. The germline V gene encodes CDR1 SQVTM and CDR2 ANQGSEA. The CDR3 length is 10 residues. CDR3 sequence (DNA): TGCAGCGTGAAGACGGGTGAAGCTTTCTTT. Translation: CSVKTGEAFF.

The chain combines TRBV3-1 with TRBJ2-2; TRBD2 matches at 10 bases. The CDR3 extends over 17 amino acids. CDR1 is LGHDT, CDR2 YNNKEL, per germline (reference sequence). Trimming cost V 1 base and J 8 bases; bases outside gene matches: 10. The CDR3 nucleotides read TGTGCCAGCAGCCAAGGGTTATGGACTAGCGGTCCTGGGGAGCTGTTTTTT. Protein product: CASSQGLWTSGPGELFF. Based on the CDR3 plus reference TRBV3-1 and TRBJ2-2, the full variable domain is DTAVSQTPKYLVTQMGNDKSIKCEQNLGHDTMYWYKQDSKKFLKIMFSYNNKELIINETVPNRFSPKSPDKAHLNLHINSLELGDSAVYFCASSQGLWTSGPGELFFGEGSRLTVL.

The V gene is TRBV5-1, the J gene TRBJ2-7; D unclear. The length of the CDR3 is 13 residues. Germline-derived CDR1 and CDR2 are SGHRS and YFSETQ. Trimming took 6 bases from V and 6 from J, leaving 16 bases between them. CDR3 region: CASKPQVPCEQYF. The CDR3 region has the DNA TGCGCCAGCAAGCCCCAGGTGCCCTGCGAGCAGTACTTC.

The chain combines TRBV11-1 with TRBJ2-3; 7 positions match TRBD2. Germline values: CDR1 SGHAT, CDR2 FQDESV (reference sequence). The CDR3 runs to 16 residues. V shed 5 bases, J shed 11 bases, and the junction held 19 bases outside the gene matches. The CDR3, as DNA: TGTGCCAGCAGCCCCCCGGGGCTAGCGGAGACCTCAGAGCAGTATTTT. As protein: CASSPPGLAETSEQYF.

The rearrangement uses TRBV6-2 or TRBV6-3 and TRBJ2-3, with 7 positions matching TRBD2. This CDR3 region has 13 residues. V shed 7 bases, J shed 5 bases, and the junction held 6 bases outside the gene matches. Germline CDR1 and CDR2: MNHEY and SVGEGT. This chain's CDR3 is CASTRTRLDTQYF. As DNA, the CDR3 is TGTGCCAGCACCAGGACTAGGTTAGATACGCAGTATTTT.

The V call is TRBV7-8, the J call TRBJ2-5; 7 positions agree with TRBD2. The CDR3 runs 12 residues. Trimming cost V 0 bases and J 13 bases; bases outside gene matches: 5. Looked up from germline, CDR1 is SGHVS and CDR2 is FQNEAQ. The CDR3 nucleotides are TGTGCCAGCAGCTTAGCAAGCGGGACCGGGTACTTC. Protein sequence: CASSLASGTGYF.

This clonotype showed up just a few times. The J gene is TRBJ1-1, the V gene TRBV10-3; 8 bases line up with TRBD1. The germline V gene has CDR1 ENHRY and CDR2 SYGVKD. With V trimmed by 4 bases and J by 4 bases, 11 bases remained unmatched. The CDR3 contains 16 residues. The DNA for the CDR3 is TGTGCCATCAGTGGATCCCCTCCGGACAGGGCCACTGAAGCTTTCTTT. Translated: CAISGSPPDRATEAFF.

The chain has TRBV9 and TRBJ1-1; a weak D match, TRBD1 (6 bases). Trimming removed 0 bases at V and 2 bases at J, with 8 bases between. CDR3 length: 14 amino acids. From germline, CDR1 is SGDLS and CDR2 YYNGEE. The DNA for the CDR3 is TGTGCCAGCAGCGTAGGGGACACCAACACTGAAGCTTTCTTT. Its translation: CASSVGDTNTEAFF.

This clonotype was counted at least ten times. The V and J genes are TRBV19 and TRBJ2-1, with no clear D. Germline CDR1 LNHDA, CDR2 SQIVND (reference sequence). The length of the CDR3 is 13 residues. The V and J ends lost 4 bases and 4 bases respectively, with 8 bases between them. CDR3 in DNA: TGTGCCAGTAGTACCCAGGCATACAATGAGCAGTTCTTC. It translates to CASSTQAYNEQFF.

The table lists this clonotype with many counts. The chain is built from TRBV3-1 and TRBJ2-7; unclear D gene. V was clipped by 4 bases and J by 0 bases, with 13 bases between them. CDR3 length equals 15 residues. Germline V gene data show CDR1 as LGHDT and CDR2 as YNNKEL (reference sequence). In DNA form, the CDR3 reads TGTGCCAGCAGCCCGGGTACGCGCGCCTCCTACGAGCAGTACTTC. Translation gives CASSPGTRASYEQYF.

At least ten counts were recorded for this clonotype. The rearrangement joins TRBV28 to TRBJ1-2, with D hard to call. CDR1 MDHEN and CDR2 SYDVKM come from the germline V gene. The CDR3 runs 12 residues. Between the trimmed V and J ends, which lost 6 bases and 2 bases, there was a span of 7 bases. Here the CDR3 DNA reads TGTGCCAGCAGGGAAGGGAACTATGGCTACACCTTC. Its protein product is CASREGNYGYTF.

The V gene is TRBV19, the J gene TRBJ1-1; the match to TRBD1 covers 8 bases. Germline loops: CDR1 LNHDA, CDR2 SQIVND (reference sequence). V shed 8 bases and J 5 bases; nucleotides not matched to a gene: 10. The CDR3 length is 14 residues. CDR3 region: CASPTDRAKTEAFF. The CDR3, as DNA: TGTGCCAGTCCGACGGACAGGGCGAAAACTGAAGCTTTCTTT. The whole variable domain, remainder taken from reference TRBV19 and TRBJ1-1, is DGGITQSPKYLFRKEGQNVTLSCEQNLNHDAMYWYRQDPGQGLRLIYYSQIVNDFQKGDIAEGYSVSREKKESFPLTVTSAQKNPTAFYLCASPTDRAKTEAFFGQGTRLTVV.

This clonotype was seen many times. The chain is built from TRBV7-6 and TRBJ2-1; D is perhaps TRBD2 (5 bases). The CDR3 has 15 amino acids. Between the trimmed V and J ends, which lost 2 bases and 1 base, there was a span of 9 bases. Germline loops: CDR1 SGHVS, CDR2 FNYEAQ. CDR3 coding DNA: TGTGCCAGCAGCTTAATCCAGCGGTCCTACAATGAGCAGTTCTTC. Translating gives CASSLIQRSYNEQFF. The complete variable domain, with remaining parts taken from reference TRBV7-6 and TRBJ2-1, reads GAGVSQSPRYKVTKRGQDVALRCDPISGHVSLYWYRQALGQGPEFLTYFNYEAQQDKSGLPNDRFSAERPEGSISTLTIQRTEQRDSAMYRCASSLIQRSYNEQFFGPGTRLTVL.

Only a few counts were recorded for this clonotype. The chain has TRBV28 and TRBJ1-3; perhaps TRBD1 as D (6 bases). Germline V gene data show CDR1 as MDHEN and CDR2 as SYDVKM. The CDR3 has 15 amino acids. Trimming cost V 4 bases and J 0 bases, with 10 bases left between them. The CDR3 DNA is TGTGCCAGCAGTTCACAGGGCCGCTCTGGAAACACCATATATTTT. It yields the protein CASSSQGRSGNTIYF.

Ten or more counts support this clonotype. This chain joins TRBV2 and TRBJ2-1; TRBD1 is a possible D gene (5 bases). The CDR3 is made up of 14 amino acids. The V end was cut by 6 bases, the J end by 0 bases, with 9 bases between. Germline V gene lookup returns CDR1 SNHLY and CDR2 FYNNEI. CDR3 in amino acids: CASRGQSSYNEQFF. CDR3 DNA: TGTGCCAGCAGAGGACAAAGCTCCTACAATGAGCAGTTCTTC. The full variable domain, its missing parts supplied by reference TRBV2 and TRBJ2-1, is EPEVTQTPSHQVTQMGQEVILRCVPISNHLYFYWYRQILGQKVEFLVSFYNNEISEKSEIFDDQFSVERPDGSNFTLKIRSTKLEDSAMYFCASRGQSSYNEQFFGPGTRLTVL.

This clonotype was seen at least ten times. The chain carries TRBV11-2 and TRBJ2-1; 10 bases map to TRBD2. CDR3 length: 17 residues. CDR1 and CDR2 (germline): SGHAT, FQNNGV. The V and J ends lost 5 bases and 5 bases, in that order; junction bases with no gene match: 12. Written as DNA, the CDR3 is TGTGCCAGCAGCGTAGCGGGAGGCCATATACGAAACAATGAGCAGTTCTTC. Residues: CASSVAGGHIRNNEQFF.

This clonotype was picked up many times. The J gene is TRBJ1-1, the V gene TRBV2; TRBD1 might be the D (5 bases). This CDR3 is built from 17 residues. Germline CDR1 is SNHLY and CDR2 is FYNNEI. Trimming pared 0 bases from V and 1 base from J, leaving 15 bases between. CDR3 region: CASSEARGALTNTEAFF. Here the CDR3 DNA reads TGTGCCAGCAGTGAAGCGCGCGGGGCGCTCACGAACACTGAAGCTTTCTTT.

DNA for the CDR3: TGCAGTGCGGCCCAGAGAAATAGCAATCAGCCCCAGCATTTT. Translation gives CSAAQRNSNQPQHF. The genes are TRBV20-1 and TRBJ1-5; no definite D call. The germline V and J ends were trimmed by 6 bases and 0 bases, with 12 bases remaining between them. The CDR3 runs to 14 residues. Germline CDR1 is DFQATT and CDR2 is SNEGSKA (reference sequence).

This chain joins TRBV4-2 and TRBJ1-5, with D unresolved. Per the germline V gene, CDR1 is LGHNA and CDR2 is YNFKEQ. Trimming pared 4 bases from V and 1 base from J, leaving 11 bases between. The length of the CDR3 is 15 residues. Here the CDR3 DNA reads TGTGCCAGCAGCCCCTCAAGAGGCAGCAATCAGCCCCAGCATTTT. It specifies CASSPSRGSNQPQHF.

The chain couples TRBV28 to TRBJ1-2; maybe TRBD1 (5 bases). V was pared by 3 bases and J by 8 bases, with 13 bases between. Germline V gene sequence: CDR1 MDHEN, CDR2 SYDVKM. The CDR3 sequence is 13 residues long. CDR3: CASSLPRAIGYTF. DNA for the CDR3: TGTGCCAGCAGTTTGCCCAGGGCGATCGGCTACACCTTC.

This clonotype was picked up many times. The chain joins TRBV20-1 to TRBJ2-3, with D tentatively TRBD1 (7 bases). Trimming removed 6 bases at V and 3 bases at J, with 19 bases between. CDR1 is DFQATT and CDR2 is SNEGSKA in the germline V gene (reference sequence). The length of the CDR3 is 15 residues. The CDR3 DNA follows: TGCAGTGCCCCACCGGGGACAGCGGGTACAGATACGCAGTATTTT. Protein sequence: CSAPPGTAGTDTQYF.

The V gene is TRBV2, the J gene TRBJ2-7; no firm D call. The ends were cut back, 4 bases at V and 2 bases at J, with 15 bases in the middle. Germline CDR1 SNHLY, CDR2 FYNNEI. The CDR3 runs 15 residues. In nucleotides, the CDR3 is TGTGCCAGCAGTGTCGGTATCGGGTGGCCCTACGAGCAGTACTTC. Its translation: CASSVGIGWPYEQYF.

This clonotype appeared many times. The gene calls are TRBV11-3 and TRBJ1-1; the D is unclear. CDR3 length equals 15 residues. V was trimmed by 0 bases and J by 3 bases, leaving 11 bases between them. The germline V gene has CDR1 SGHNT and CDR2 YENEEA. The CDR3 DNA is TGTGCCAGCAGCTTAGATGCGTCGAGTCACACTGAAGCTTTCTTT. The encoded protein is CASSLDASSHTEAFF.

This clonotype was counted ten times or more. The chain carries TRBV9 and TRBJ1-1; tentative D call: TRBD1 (6 bases). Trimming took off 4 bases at V and 0 bases at J, with 10 bases between the two ends. CDR3 length: 14 amino acids. The germline gives CDR1 SGDLS, CDR2 YYNGEE. CDR3 sequence: CASSPRQVNTEAFF. The CDR3 DNA sequence: TGTGCCAGCAGCCCAAGACAGGTGAACACTGAAGCTTTCTTT.

This clonotype was seen a handful of times. This chain's CDR3 is CATSDSGNTGELFF. The CDR3 nucleotides are TGTGCCACCAGTGATTCGGGGAACACCGGGGAGCTGTTTTTT. V and J are TRBV24-1 and TRBJ2-2; D gene ambiguous. CDR1 is KGHDR and CDR2 is SFDVKD in the germline V gene. This CDR3 is 14 amino acids long. V lost 2 bases and J 1 base, leaving 4 bases between the germline ends.

In its sample, this clonotype was seen a few times. The rearrangement links TRBV6-1 to TRBJ1-2; 8 nucleotides align to TRBD1. CDR3 length equals 16 residues. Losses at the gene ends were 8 bases for V and 3 bases for J; bases not matched to a gene: 14. Germline CDR1 reads MNHNS; CDR2 reads SASEGT. Written as DNA, the CDR3 is TGTGCCAGCCAAAGGAACCCCACGACAGGGGACTATGGCTACACCTTC. It codes for CASQRNPTTGDYGYTF.